These 28 T cell receptor beta chains originate from one sample sequenced in a study of T cells in Graves' hyperthyroidism and ophthalmopathy. Amplification targeted TCR beta CDR3 regions from RNA transcripts. In the first-round RT-PCR of the TCR CDR3, the HTBI primer set was used. TCRdb used MiXCR to reprocess the multiplex PCR reads, holding one entry per CDR3 protein. The sample holds roughly 500,000 distinct CDR3 sequences, 40% to 55% seen once. Sequencing input: peripheral blood or thyroid tissue (not recorded which). The receptor source for this set is an adult woman with Graves' disease, either hyperthyroidism or ophthalmopathy (not recorded which).

V is TRBV28 and J is TRBJ1-4, with D possibly TRBD1 on 5 matching bases. CDR1 and CDR2 from the germline V gene are MDHEN and SYDVKM. Deletions cut 8 bases from V and 9 bases from J, with 22 bases between. This CDR3 region has 15 residues. The CDR3 coding sequence is TGTGCCAGCGGATACCGGGGGTCAGGGCTCCAAAAACTGTTTTTT. It translates to CASGYRGSGLQKLFF.

Turning to this clonotype: Given the absence of the conserved phenylalanine or tryptophan at the CDR3 end, a read error is likely. The rearrangement joins TRBV19 to TRBJ1-2; the match to TRBD1 covers 7 bases. Germline CDR1 reads LNHDA; CDR2 reads SQIVND (reference sequence). The CDR3 sequence is 14 residues long. With 5 bases clipped from V and 6 bases from J, the junction kept 9 bases outside the gene matches. CDR3 DNA: TGTGCCAGTAGTCCCGAGACAGGGCTCCATGGCTACACCTCC. This gives the protein CASSPETGLHGYTS.

This clonotype has just one count. The J gene is TRBJ2-5, the V gene TRBV20-1; 7 bases are a match to TRBD2. The V gene's germline CDR1 is DFQATT and CDR2 SNEGSKA (reference sequence). The V and J ends lost 3 bases and 10 bases, in that order; junction bases with no gene match: 2. The CDR3 spans 10 residues. The DNA for the CDR3 is TGCAGTGCTAGGGGAGGGATCCAGTACTTC. This encodes CSARGGIQYF.

This clonotype is a singleton in its sample. The gene calls are TRBV29-1 and TRBJ1-2; 9 bases are a match to TRBD1. Germline-derived CDR1 and CDR2 are SQVTM and ANQGSEA. V gave up 1 base and J gave up 7 bases; unmatched junction bases: 10. There are 15 residues in the CDR3. The CDR3 coding sequence is TGCAGCGTTGAAGTGTTAGGGACAGGGAAAGGTGGCTACACCTTC. It yields the protein CSVEVLGTGKGGYTF. The full variable domain, in which reference TRBV29-1 and TRBJ1-2 provide the parts outside the CDR3, is SAVISQKPSRDICQRGTSLTIQCQVDSQVTMMFWYRQQPGQSLTLIATANQGSEATYESGFVIDKFPISRPNLTFSTLTVSNMSPEDSSIYLCSVEVLGTGKGGYTFGSGTRLTVV.

Notes on this clonotype: A much larger clone differs from this one at a single base, so this may be a read error. V is TRBV13 and J is TRBJ1-3; D gene unclear. Germline loops: CDR1 PRHDT, CDR2 FYEKMQ (reference sequence). CDR3 length equals 15 residues. V was shortened by 5 bases and J by 0 bases, with 11 bases between the two germline ends. Here the CDR3 reads CASSPSGASGNTIYF. The DNA of the CDR3 is TGTGCCAGCAGCCCTTCGGGTGCCTCTGGAAACACCATATATTTT.

This clonotype came up many times. This chain connects TRBV29-1 to TRBJ2-5, with D perhaps being TRBD1 or TRBD2 (5 bases each). CDR3 length: 12 amino acids. Germline CDR1 reads SQVTM; CDR2 reads ANQGSEA. V was cut by 4 bases and J by 4 bases, with 10 bases left in between. CDR3 DNA: TGCAGCGTTGCCAGGGACGGAGAGACCCAGTACTTC. Protein sequence: CSVARDGETQYF.

In DNA, the CDR3 is TGTGCCACGAACAGGGGGCTAGCGGGGCAGTACTTC. As protein: CATNRGLAGQYF. The chain is built from TRBV10-3 and TRBJ2-7; maybe TRBD1 (9 bases). CDR3 length equals 12 residues. Trimming cost V 10 bases and J 9 bases, with 19 bases left between them. The germline V gene has CDR1 ENHRY and CDR2 SYGVKD.

This clonotype was detected many times. The chain uses TRBV11-1 and TRBJ1-2; the D gene is possibly TRBD1 (5 bases). Trimming pared 3 bases from V and 4 bases from J, leaving 12 bases between. The CDR3 runs to 14 residues. Germline CDR1 and CDR2: SGHAT and FQDESV (reference sequence). The CDR3 region is CASSFDRSTYGYTF. The CDR3 DNA reads TGTGCCAGCAGCTTCGACAGAAGTACCTATGGCTACACCTTC.

The gene calls are TRBV7-2 and TRBJ2-3; D is perhaps TRBD2 (5 bases). Germline CDR1 is SGHTA and CDR2 is FQGNSA. The V gene lost 7 bases and the J gene lost 4 bases, with 18 bases spanning the gap. This CDR3 contains 15 residues. The CDR3, as DNA: TGTGCCAGCACGCCCCAGGCCGGGATGGCAGATACGCAGTATTTT. Translated: CASTPQAGMADTQYF.

The V gene is TRBV7-3, the J gene TRBJ2-7, with 9 positions matching TRBD2. This CDR3 has 15 residues. V dropped 11 bases and J dropped 5; count of bases not matched to a gene: 16. Germline CDR1 reads SGHTA; CDR2 reads FQGTGA. The CDR3 loop reads CACAGVAGVGDEQYF. The CDR3 nucleotides are TGTGCCTGCGCGGGAGTAGCGGGAGTCGGCGACGAGCAGTACTTC.

V and J are TRBV20-1 and TRBJ2-7; TRBD1 matches 9 bases. CDR3 size: 12 residues. Trimming took 8 bases from V and 5 from J; bases not matched to a gene: 7. Germline values: CDR1 DFQATT, CDR2 SNEGSKA (reference sequence). CDR3 sequence reads: CSLRTGVDEQYF. CDR3 sequence (DNA): TGCAGTCTGCGGACAGGGGTGGACGAGCAGTACTTC.

This clonotype was observed at least ten times. The chain carries TRBV2 and TRBJ2-7; maybe TRBD1 (5 bases). The germline CDR1 and CDR2 sequences are SNHLY and FYNNEI. V was trimmed by 6 bases and J by 0 bases, leaving 9 bases between them. CDR3 length: 13 amino acids. CDR3 DNA sequence: TGTGCCAGCAGGGAGACAGTCTCCTACGAGCAGTACTTC. Translated, it gives CASRETVSYEQYF. The full variable domain, rest sourced from reference TRBV2 and TRBJ2-7, is EPEVTQTPSHQVTQMGQEVILRCVPISNHLYFYWYRQILGQKVEFLVSFYNNEISEKSEIFDDQFSVERPDGSNFTLKIRSTKLEDSAMYFCASRETVSYEQYFGPGTRLTVT.

This clonotype has at least ten counts. CDR3 sequence (DNA): TGTGCCACCAGTGAGACCGGGACCCTTCGGAGGAACACTGAAGCTTTCTTT. Translation gives CATSETGTLRRNTEAFF. This chain uses TRBV24-1 with TRBJ1-1; the D gene is possibly TRBD1 (5 bases). The CDR3 loop spans 17 amino acids. Trimming cost V 4 bases and J 1 base, with 18 bases left between them. CDR1 is KGHDR, CDR2 SFDVKD, per germline.

The table lists this clonotype with many counts. The genes are TRBV7-8 and TRBJ2-7; unclear D gene. Trimming removed 2 bases from V and 2 bases from J, with 10 bases in between. The V gene's germline CDR1 is SGHVS and CDR2 FQNEAQ. The CDR3 has 14 amino acids. The CDR3 region has the DNA TGTGCCAGCAGCTTACGACACCTGACCTACGAGCAGTACTTC. This encodes CASSLRHLTYEQYF.

The V and J genes are TRBV4-2 and TRBJ2-5; 8 positions agree with TRBD1. The CDR3 loop spans 16 amino acids. The V and J ends lost 3 bases and 5 bases, in that order; junction bases with no gene match: 11. Germline V CDR1 and CDR2: LGHNA, YNFKEQ. For the CDR3, the DNA is TGTGCCAGCAGCCAGGGACAGGCGGCCCAGAGCGAGACCCAGTACTTC. This sequence encodes CASSQGQAAQSETQYF.

The rearrangement uses TRBV4-2 and TRBJ1-6; 7 nucleotides align to TRBD1. The CDR3 spans 15 residues. Germline V lookup: CDR1 LGHNA, CDR2 YNFKEQ. V gave up 3 bases and J gave up 10 bases; unmatched junction bases: 9. CDR3 in amino acids: CASSHSGQVNSPLHF. CDR3 sequence (DNA): TGTGCCAGCAGCCACTCCGGACAGGTGAACTCACCCCTCCACTTT.

The chain employs TRBV15 and TRBJ2-5; 7 bases map to TRBD1. V shed 0 bases, J shed 9 bases, and the junction held 19 bases outside the gene matches. Germline V gives CDR1 LNHNV, CDR2 YYDKDF (reference sequence). This CDR3 spans 18 amino acids. CDR3 in amino acids: CATSRDAPGQRFNQPQYF. The CDR3, as DNA: TGTGCCACCAGCAGAGACGCCCCGGGACAGAGATTTAATCAGCCCCAGTACTTC.

The rearrangement uses TRBV5-4 and TRBJ1-1; perhaps TRBD1 as D (6 bases). Germline V gene data show CDR1 as SGHNT and CDR2 as YYREEE (reference sequence). V dropped 5 bases and J dropped 3 bases, with 14 bases sitting between them. This CDR3 spans 14 amino acids. CDR3 in DNA: TGTGCCAGCAGGGGCGGGACACGGGACACTGAAGCTTTCTTT. As protein: CASRGGTRDTEAFF.

The rearrangement joins TRBV9 to TRBJ2-3, with D hard to call. This CDR3 is built from 12 residues. Germline CDR1 is SGDLS and CDR2 is YYNGEE. Trimming shortened V by 2 bases and J by 4 bases, and 5 bases separated the two germline ends. The CDR3 nucleotides are TGTGCCAGCAGCGTCTACCCAGATACGCAGTATTTT. Its protein product is CASSVYPDTQYF.

The V call is TRBV19, the J call TRBJ1-2; D possibly corresponds to TRBD1 (5 bases). V was shortened by 4 bases and J by 4 bases, with 16 bases between the two germline ends. The germline V gene has CDR1 LNHDA and CDR2 SQIVND (reference sequence). The CDR3 spans 15 residues. The DNA for the CDR3 is TGTGCCAGTAGTAAGCCCAGGGCCCCCTCCTATGGCTACACCTTC. Its protein is CASSKPRAPSYGYTF. Full variable domain (missing parts from reference TRBV19 and TRBJ1-2): DGGITQSPKYLFRKEGQNVTLSCEQNLNHDAMYWYRQDPGQGLRLIYYSQIVNDFQKGDIAEGYSVSREKKESFPLTVTSAQKNPTAFYLCASSKPRAPSYGYTFGSGTRLTVV.

This clonotype has only a few counts. CDR3 residues: CSLSTSGRRETQYF. The DNA of the CDR3 is TGCAGCTTATCGACTAGCGGGAGACGAGAGACCCAGTACTTC. This chain links TRBV29-1 with TRBJ2-5, with 12 bases fitting TRBD2. J gave up 4 bases and V 8 bases, and 8 bases lay outside the gene matches. The CDR3 runs 14 residues. Germline CDR1 is SQVTM and CDR2 is ANQGSEA.

This clonotype was found many times. The chain carries TRBV6-2 or TRBV6-3 and TRBJ1-2; 8 nucleotides match TRBD1. J was trimmed by 8 bases and V by 7 bases; bases with no gene match: 9. The CDR3 covers 13 residues. In germline, CDR1 is MNHEY, CDR2 SVGEGT. The DNA for the CDR3 is TGTGCCAGCACGAACAGGGGGAAAGACGGCTACACCTTC. Amino acids: CASTNRGKDGYTF.

The CDR3 nucleotides are TGTGCCAGCAGTTCGCCTGGAGTTAATTCACCCCTCCACTTT. It specifies CASSSPGVNSPLHF. The chain has TRBV6-5 and TRBJ1-6; D uncertain. Trimming left V 4 bases short and J 6 bases short, with 10 bases between. Germline V gives CDR1 MNHEY, CDR2 SVGAGI. CDR3 length equals 14 residues.

The V and J genes are TRBV30 and TRBJ1-1; D unclear. V shed 5 bases and J shed 1 base, with 2 bases lying between them. CDR3 size: 10 residues. Germline CDR1 is GTSNPN and CDR2 is SVGIG (reference sequence). The CDR3, as DNA: TGTGCCTGGGAGAACACTGAAGCTTTCTTT. This codes for CAWENTEAFF.

CDR3 DNA: TGTGCCATCAGTGGGGAGCAGTATCGAGCTTTCTTT. It translates to CAISGEQYRAFF. The V and J genes are TRBV10-3 and TRBJ1-1; D gene uncertain. Trimming pared 4 bases from V and 10 bases from J, leaving 13 bases between. This CDR3 spans 12 amino acids. Germline-derived CDR1 and CDR2 are ENHRY and SYGVKD.

A few counts support this clonotype. V gene TRBV3-1 combines with J gene TRBJ2-2; weak D call: TRBD2 (6 bases). Per the germline V gene, CDR1 is LGHDT and CDR2 is YNNKEL (reference sequence). The CDR3 totals 14 residues. V lost 0 bases, J lost 5 bases, and 7 bases lay in between. CDR3 DNA sequence: TGTGCCAGCAGCCAAGACGCGGGGACCGGGGAGCTGTTTTTT. Its protein is CASSQDAGTGELFF.

The J gene is TRBJ2-2, the V gene TRBV4-1, with D possibly matching TRBD1 (6 bases). The CDR3 contains 15 residues. V shed 1 base and J shed 4 bases, with 10 bases lying between them. The germline gives CDR1 MGHRA, CDR2 YSYEKL. The CDR3 reads CASSQVRGSTGELFF. CDR3 DNA sequence: TGCGCCAGCAGCCAAGTCAGGGGCAGCACCGGGGAGCTGTTTTTT.

This chain links TRBV25-1 with TRBJ2-2, with D unresolved. The CDR3 runs to 17 residues. V was clipped by 8 bases and J by 1 base, with 20 bases between them. Germline CDR1 reads MGHDK; CDR2 reads SYGVNS. CDR3 in amino acids: CASQDPSPGMNTGELFF. The CDR3 DNA reads as TGTGCCAGCCAAGATCCATCCCCAGGAATGAACACCGGGGAGCTGTTTTTT.